The 22 T cell receptor beta chains presented below share a single source sample, sequenced in a study of blood T cell repertoires in COVID-19 (dated by TCRdb to about 2020). Library preparation employed the immunoSEQ multiplex PCR assay. TCRdb carries this immuneACCESS record with in-frame sequences only. Its versions omit some clonotypes, under half of them owing to an unresolved V gene in the studies checked, with the rest unexplained. The sample table records approximately 140,000 clones; about nine tenths of these occur just once. The ten largest make up approximately 4% of the sample. Sequencing was carried out using PBMCs or T cells enriched from blood (not recorded which). The receptors shown here come from a woman between 35 and 50 years old who had been exposed to COVID-19.

This chain links TRBV6-2 or TRBV6-3 with TRBJ2-1; D ambiguous. V was clipped by 4 bases and J by 2 bases, with 9 bases between them. This CDR3 is 14 amino acids long. Per germline, CDR1 MNHEY and CDR2 SVGEGT. CDR3 region: CASSLRRAYNEQFF. The CDR3 DNA reads as TGTGCCAGCAGTTTGAGGCGCGCCTACAATGAGCAGTTCTTC.

The chain links TRBV27 to TRBJ1-2, with D maybe TRBD1 (5 bases). CDR1 MNHEY and CDR2 SMNVEV come from the germline V gene (reference sequence). CDR3 size: 15 residues. Deletions cut 4 bases from V and 3 bases from J, with 15 bases between. The CDR3 DNA reads as TGTGCCAGCAGTTCCCACAGGTTCCAGGACTATGGCTACACCTTC. It codes for CASSSHRFQDYGYTF.

The chain combines TRBV12-5 with TRBJ1-1, with a weak D call TRBD1 (6 bases). The V gene lost 1 base and the J gene lost 0 bases, with 12 bases spanning the gap. Germline lookup yields CDR1 LGHNT and CDR2 FRNRAP. The CDR3 has 16 amino acids. CDR3 in amino acids: CASGLGTVLMNTEAFF. CDR3 nucleotide sequence: TGTGCTAGTGGTTTGGGGACAGTTCTTATGAACACTGAAGCTTTCTTT. The complete variable domain, with remaining parts taken from reference TRBV12-5 and TRBJ1-1, reads DARVTQTPRHKVTEMGQEVTMRCQPILGHNTVFWYRQTMMQGLELLAYFRNRAPLDDSGMPKDRFSAEMPDATLATLKIQPSEPRDSAVYFCASGLGTVLMNTEAFFGQGTRLTVV.

The chain employs TRBV5-4 and TRBJ1-6; D call uncertain. This CDR3 comprises 16 residues. CDR1 is SGHNT and CDR2 is YYREEE in the germline V gene (reference sequence). V shed 4 bases and J shed 0 bases, with 11 bases lying between them. Written as DNA, the CDR3 is TGTGCCAGCAGCCTCGACGGGAGCTCCTATAATTCACCCCTCCACTTT. Encoded protein: CASSLDGSSYNSPLHF. The full variable domain, completed using reference TRBV5-4 and TRBJ1-6, is ETGVTQSPTHLIKTRGQQVTLRCSSQSGHNTVSWYQQALGQGPQFIFQYYREEENGRGNFPPRFSGLQFPNYSSELNVNALELDDSALYLCASSLDGSSYNSPLHFGNGTRLTVT.

The chain combines TRBV12-5 with TRBJ2-2, with 10 bases matching TRBD1. CDR1 and CDR2 from the germline V gene are LGHNT and FRNRAP. The ends lost 3 bases at V and 8 bases at J; junction bases unmatched: 6. The CDR3 is 15 residues long. CDR3 loop: CASGLRQGAFGELFF. The CDR3 coding sequence is TGTGCTAGTGGTTTACGACAGGGGGCGTTTGGGGAGCTGTTTTTT. The full variable domain, rest sourced from reference TRBV12-5 and TRBJ2-2, is DARVTQTPRHKVTEMGQEVTMRCQPILGHNTVFWYRQTMMQGLELLAYFRNRAPLDDSGMPKDRFSAEMPDATLATLKIQPSEPRDSAVYFCASGLRQGAFGELFFGEGSRLTVL.

The rearrangement joins TRBV10-3 to TRBJ2-7, with D tentatively TRBD2 (5 bases). From germline, CDR1 is ENHRY and CDR2 SYGVKD. The CDR3 is 12 amino acids. Trimming cost V 3 bases and J 5 bases, with 8 bases left between them. This CDR3 is CAISDGVHEQYF. Here the CDR3 DNA reads TGTGCCATCAGTGACGGGGTCCACGAGCAGTACTTC.

In DNA, the CDR3 is TGTGCCAGCAGTTACTCGTGGGGGGGTACTGAAGCTTTCTTT. Amino acids: CASSYSWGGTEAFF. V usage is TRBV6-2 or TRBV6-3 and J usage is TRBJ1-1; a possible D gene is TRBD1 (5 bases). There are 14 residues in the CDR3. Deletions cut 0 bases from V and 5 bases from J, with 10 bases between. The germline V gene has CDR1 MNHEY and CDR2 SVGEGT.

V and J are TRBV7-2 and TRBJ2-7, with D maybe TRBD2 (6 bases). Germline V gene sequence: CDR1 SGHTA, CDR2 FQGNSA. Trimming pared 0 bases from V and 2 bases from J, leaving 11 bases between. The CDR3 spans 15 residues. CDR3 bases: TGTGCCAGCAGCTTAGCTGGACTACCGACCTACGAGCAGTACTTC. The encoded protein is CASSLAGLPTYEQYF.

V and J are TRBV19 and TRBJ1-5; D not resolved. The CDR3 loop spans 13 amino acids. CDR1 and CDR2 (germline): LNHDA, SQIVND (reference sequence). Trimming pared 3 bases from V and 9 bases from J, leaving 12 bases between. The CDR3 DNA sequence: TGTGCCAGTAGTATTTCAGGCCTTGGGCCCCAGCATTTT. This codes for CASSISGLGPQHF.

The chain has TRBV12-3 or TRBV12-4 and TRBJ1-1, with D uncertain. V shed 0 bases and J shed 1 base, with 3 bases lying between them. The CDR3 loop spans 13 amino acids. The CDR3: CASSLARNTEAFF. DNA of the CDR3: TGTGCCAGCAGTTTAGCGCGGAACACTGAAGCTTTCTTT.

The V gene is TRBV3-1 (or the pseudogene TRBV3-2), the J gene TRBJ2-1; 13 bases fit TRBD2. CDR3 length: 19 residues. The trim removed 5 bases at V and 0 bases at J, leaving 10 bases unmatched. CDR1 LGHDT and CDR2 YNNKEL come from the germline V gene (reference sequence). The DNA of the CDR3 is TGTGCCAGCAGCGGGACTAGCGGGGCCCGCTCTAGCTCCTACAATGAGCAGTTCTTC. This translates into CASSGTSGARSSSYNEQFF.

The chain uses TRBV13 and TRBJ2-6; no firm D call. Germline lookup yields CDR1 PRHDT and CDR2 FYEKMQ (reference sequence). V was pared by 5 bases and J by 0 bases, with 8 bases between. The CDR3 sequence is 15 residues long. The CDR3 loop reads CASSPGDSGANVLTF. The DNA of the CDR3 is TGTGCCAGCAGCCCCGGAGACTCTGGGGCCAACGTCCTGACTTTC.

The chain carries TRBV2 and TRBJ1-1, with TRBD1 identical over 10 bases. With V trimmed by 8 bases and J by 7 bases, 10 bases remained unmatched. Germline CDR1 reads SNHLY; CDR2 reads FYNNEI. CDR3 length: 14 residues. CDR3 protein: CASARQGAFGEAFF. CDR3 DNA sequence: TGTGCCAGCGCCCGACAGGGGGCGTTTGGTGAAGCTTTCTTT.

This chain uses TRBV23-1 with TRBJ2-7, with D perhaps matching TRBD2 (5 bases). TRBV23-1 is noted as an ORF with a role that remains uncertain. The V gene lost 3 bases and the J gene lost 5 bases, with 14 bases spanning the gap. CDR3 length: 14 residues. The CDR3 region is CASSQVASTDEQYF. DNA of the CDR3: TGCGCCAGCAGTCAGGTAGCGAGTACGGACGAGCAGTACTTC.

The chain recombines TRBV5-1 with TRBJ1-1; 12 nucleotides agree with TRBD1. The CDR3 covers 17 residues. V lost 3 bases and J lost 4; bases outside the gene matches: 10. Germline CDR1 is SGHRS and CDR2 is YFSETQ. The CDR3 nucleotides are TGCGCCAGCAGCTCCCGCCCCGGGACAGGGGGCACCACTGAAGCTTTCTTT. This encodes CASSSRPGTGGTTEAFF.

The CDR3 DNA reads as TGTGCCAGCAGCTGGCCCGGGGGTGAAGCTTTCTTT. It yields the protein CASSWPGGEAFF. The chain carries TRBV12-3 or TRBV12-4 and TRBJ1-1; the D gene is possibly TRBD1 (5 bases). With 6 bases removed from V and 7 bases from J, the gap between germline ends came to 12 bases. The CDR3 has 12 amino acids.

This chain uses TRBV9 with TRBJ2-5; no firm D call. V shed 3 bases and J shed 3 bases, with 12 bases lying between them. CDR1 and CDR2 from the germline V gene are SGDLS and YYNGEE. This CDR3 spans 14 amino acids. In DNA form, the CDR3 reads TGTGCCAGCAGCGCCGGGTCCATTGAAGAGACCCAGTACTTC. Encoded protein: CASSAGSIEETQYF.

This chain uses TRBV27 with TRBJ2-7, with 9 bases fitting TRBD1. The CDR3 has 15 amino acids. J gave up 1 base and V 5 bases, and 6 bases lay outside the gene matches. In germline, CDR1 is MNHEY, CDR2 SMNVEV (reference sequence). The CDR3 sequence: CASSPLGQGSYEQYF. CDR3 DNA sequence: TGTGCCAGCAGTCCACTGGGACAGGGATCCTACGAGCAGTACTTC.

J is TRBJ1-3 and V is TRBV15, with 7 bases lining up with TRBD1. V lost 5 bases, J lost 1 base, and 2 bases stayed unmatched. CDR3 length: 14 amino acids. Germline V gives CDR1 LNHNV, CDR2 YYDKDF (reference sequence). The CDR3 is CATSSTGSGNTIYF. CDR3 DNA sequence: TGTGCCACCAGCTCGACAGGGTCTGGAAACACCATATATTTT.

The chain joins TRBV28 to TRBJ1-2; 8 nucleotides line up with TRBD1. CDR3 length: 15 amino acids. CDR1 and CDR2 (germline): MDHEN, SYDVKM. Germline trimming cut 2 bases from V and 8 bases from J; bases unmatched to any gene: 10. The DNA of the CDR3 is TGTGCCAGCAGTTTAGCCGCAGGGGGCTTTTTAGGCTACACCTTC. As protein: CASSLAAGGFLGYTF.

The chain is built from TRBV18 and TRBJ2-5; TRBD2 might be the D (6 bases). Trimming removed 3 bases from V and 1 base from J, with 9 bases in between. The CDR3 length is 14 residues. Germline V lookup: CDR1 KGHSH, CDR2 LQKENI. The CDR3: CASSPRDSQETQYF. DNA for the CDR3: TGTGCCAGCTCACCTCGGGACTCCCAAGAGACCCAGTACTTC.

The V and J genes are TRBV5-4 and TRBJ1-5; D might be TRBD1 (5 bases). V was shortened by 4 bases and J by 2 bases, with 16 bases between the two germline ends. CDR1 SGHNT and CDR2 YYREEE come from the germline V gene (reference sequence). This CDR3 is 16 amino acids long. The CDR3 loop is CASSPLWGVGNQPQHF. DNA for the CDR3: TGTGCCAGCAGCCCACTGTGGGGGGTAGGCAATCAGCCCCAGCATTTT.